Detailed here is one T cell receptor (beta chain). Its target antigen remains unknown. Nothing much larger sits one base from this clone, and base qualities are not available. The source of the sample is a study of blood T cells in healthy people across ages (dated by TCRdb to about 2015). As for the study more broadly: In model experiments, roughly one uniquely barcoded TCR beta cDNA molecule per two T cells was captured by template switching. Using the same blood draw, the study looked at two additional independent replicas of 1 million unique cDNA reads for two donors, one aged 18 to 30 and the other aged 80 or older. Four age groups were formed from the donors: young (average about 15 years), middle-aged (roughly 38), aged (around 62) and long-lived (around 82). To track age-related changes in TCR beta repertoire diversity, the study relied on deep sequencing normalized with unique cDNA molecular identifiers.

On the study overall, not on this receptor specifically: The percentage of naive T cells measured by flow cytometry correlated strongly with observed TCR beta diversity. The CMV infection status of donors was not known, potentially confounding age-related changes in expanded clonotypes. Observed TCR beta diversity per million T cells fell roughly linearly with age, and a significant reduction was already apparent by age roughly 40. Estimates of total diversity from one million sequenced T cells were regarded as lower bounds and underestimates. Since profiling was done on bulk unsorted PBMCs, naive and antigen-experienced compartments could not be conclusively compared. The long-lived group showed more naive CD4+ T cells, fewer expanded clones and increased TCR diversity than the aged group, suggesting age selection.

CDR1 is given as KGHSH and CDR2 as LQKENI, both from the germline V gene. There are 15 amino acids in the CDR3, from cysteine to phenylalanine inclusive. Only CDR3 DNA remains: 45 bases, in frame from the first base. V and J are truncated by 2 bases and 3 bases respectively, leaving an intervening sequence of 11 bases. Systemically healthy Caucasian individuals from Russia, some 38 in total and aged 6 to 90 years, were included as donors. Approximately 10 milliliters of peripheral blood were collected from each donor into EDTA-treated Vacutainer tubes. Ficoll-Paque density-gradient centrifugation was used to isolate PBMCs, with at least 6.5 million per sample. Trizol reagent was used to extract total RNA from the PBMCs, yielding at least 6 micrograms per sample. The percentages of naive CD45RAhigh/CD27high T cells were determined by flow cytometry on a PBMC aliquot from every donor. Library preparation employed 5' RACE. Sequencing used an Illumina HiSeq 2500. The second PCR ran for about 6 to 12 cycles and used a J-beta primer mix along with a sample-barcoded 5' primer. Each TCR beta cDNA molecule received a unique molecular identifier from a template-switch 5' adaptor carrying 12 random nucleotides. Each sample yielded at least 3 million CDR3-containing paired-end reads. The Mint cDNA synthesis kit, primed by a TRBC-specific oligonucleotide, was used to synthesize first-strand cDNA from all RNA. After uracil-DNA glycosylase treatment, a first 18-cycle PCR used universal primers M1SS and BC2_uni_R on all cDNA. Processing in the source paper ran as follows. For normalization, 1 million high-quality reads were randomly selected from each sample, with every read carrying a distinct molecular identifier. Instead of being binned into consensus sequences, reads that shared molecular identifiers were thrown out. CDR3 identification, clonotype clustering and error correction used MiTCR with a Q25 quality threshold and the strictest error-elimination algorithm. A nonparametric unseen species model using Euler transformation provided a lower-bound estimate of total TCR beta diversity. The raw public data were reprocessed by TCRdb itself: fastp quality trimming at Q25, MiXCR clonotype calling, in-frame beta chains only. Rows are combined by CDR3 protein, so each entry shows the most common genes and DNA. The V and J calls were not made by the authors but by TCRdb's processing. The sample contains 600,000 to 1,000,000 distinct CDR3 sequences, roughly 25% of them found a single time. Roughly 3.5% of the sample lies in the top ten.

This sample also belongs to another study, concerning T cells of mothers and their children. The second paper further reports: Nine systemically healthy Caucasian individuals served as donors, namely three mothers together with their six children. cDNA synthesis used all of the extracted RNA, with 1.5 ug of RNA in each 15 ul reaction. In the second PCR, the M1S primer added sample barcodes and 2-4 random nucleotides. Over 8.5 million TCR beta CDR3 reads were obtained for each mother, and 3 million to 3.5 million reads were obtained for each child. TCR recombination output is similarly shaped by thymic selection in related and unrelated pairs, with a minor effect exerted by inherited differences. Normalized repertoire overlap in related mother-child pairs was always slightly higher than in unrelated mother-child pairs, but the difference was never significant. With a sensitivity of approximately 93 clones per million clonotypes, no persistent microchimeric T cell clones were detected. In the study, deep NGS was used to compare the TCR beta repertoires of mothers and children, and features distinguishing related mother-child pairs from unrelated individuals were sought. Mothers averaged about 40 +/- 4 years of age and children averaged about 10 +/- 4 years. After adapter ligation with NEBNext reagents, the libraries were sequenced on Illumina HiSeq 2000 with 100+100 nt paired-end reads. To prevent cross-contamination, the mother and child libraries were prepared one month apart and sequenced in separate runs. Between about 500,000 and 2,100,000 distinct TCR beta clonotypes were identified per donor. Naive TCR beta clonotypes were estimated from low-frequency clonotypes matched to each donor's FACS-determined naive share, without sorting.

The V gene is TRBV18 and the J gene is TRBJ1-5; no D gene can be assigned with confidence. Specimen: blood. This sequence was found in a boy aged 10-17 years in good health. The CDR3 has the sequence CASSPEQRYNQPQHF. The DNA sequence reads TGTGCCAGCTCACCAGAGCAGAGATACAATCAGCCCCAGCATTTT.